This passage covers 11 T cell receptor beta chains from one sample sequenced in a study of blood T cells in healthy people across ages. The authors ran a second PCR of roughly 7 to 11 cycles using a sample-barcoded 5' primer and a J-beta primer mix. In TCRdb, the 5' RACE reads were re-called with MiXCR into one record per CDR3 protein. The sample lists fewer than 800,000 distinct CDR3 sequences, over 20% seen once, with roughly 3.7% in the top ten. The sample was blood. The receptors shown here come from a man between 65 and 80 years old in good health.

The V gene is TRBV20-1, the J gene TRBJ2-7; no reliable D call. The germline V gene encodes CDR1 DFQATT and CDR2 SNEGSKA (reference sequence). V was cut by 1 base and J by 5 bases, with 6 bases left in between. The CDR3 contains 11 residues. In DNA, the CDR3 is TGCAGTGCTAGAGGACGACACGAGCAGTACTTC. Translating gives CSARGRHEQYF.

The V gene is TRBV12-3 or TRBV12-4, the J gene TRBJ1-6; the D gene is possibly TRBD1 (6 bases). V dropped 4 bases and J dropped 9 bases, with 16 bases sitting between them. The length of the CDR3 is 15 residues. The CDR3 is CASSSSTGGPSPLHF. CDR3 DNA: TGTGCCAGCAGTTCCAGTACCGGGGGCCCTTCACCCCTCCACTTT.

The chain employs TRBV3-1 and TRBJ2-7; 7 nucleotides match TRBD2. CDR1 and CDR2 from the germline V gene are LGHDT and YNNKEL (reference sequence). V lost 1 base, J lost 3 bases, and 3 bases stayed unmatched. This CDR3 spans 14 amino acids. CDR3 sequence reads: CASSQGGTIYEQYF. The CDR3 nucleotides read TGTGCCAGCAGCCAAGGAGGGACTATCTACGAGCAGTACTTC.

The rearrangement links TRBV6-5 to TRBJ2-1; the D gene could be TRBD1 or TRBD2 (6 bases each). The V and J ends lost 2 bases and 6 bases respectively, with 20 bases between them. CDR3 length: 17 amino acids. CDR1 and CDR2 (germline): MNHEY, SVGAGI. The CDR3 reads CASSYAVGGRGVNEQFF. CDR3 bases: TGTGCCAGCAGTTACGCCGTTGGGGGAAGGGGGGTCAATGAGCAGTTCTTC.

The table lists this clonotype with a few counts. CDR3 region: CASRPQGNTEAFF. CDR3 nucleotide sequence: TGTGCCAGCAGACCTCAGGGAAACACTGAAGCTTTCTTT. The chain has TRBV7-9 and TRBJ1-1; possibly TRBD1 for D (5 bases). V was pared by 6 bases and J by 2 bases, with 10 bases between. Germline V gene lookup returns CDR1 SEHNR and CDR2 FQNEAQ (reference sequence). The CDR3 is made up of 13 amino acids.

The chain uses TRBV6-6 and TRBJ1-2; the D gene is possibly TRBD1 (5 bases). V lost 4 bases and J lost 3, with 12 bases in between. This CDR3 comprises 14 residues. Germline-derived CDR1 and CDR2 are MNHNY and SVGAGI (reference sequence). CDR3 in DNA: TGTGCCAGCAGTTTAGAGGGGCGAGACTATGGCTACACCTTC. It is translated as CASSLEGRDYGYTF.

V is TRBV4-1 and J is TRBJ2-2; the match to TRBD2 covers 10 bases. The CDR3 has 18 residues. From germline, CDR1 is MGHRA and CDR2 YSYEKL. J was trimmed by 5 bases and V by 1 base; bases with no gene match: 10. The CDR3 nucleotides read TGCGCCAGCAGCCAAGGGGATACTAGCGGGATTGGAACCGGGGAGCTGTTTTTT. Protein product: CASSQGDTSGIGTGELFF.

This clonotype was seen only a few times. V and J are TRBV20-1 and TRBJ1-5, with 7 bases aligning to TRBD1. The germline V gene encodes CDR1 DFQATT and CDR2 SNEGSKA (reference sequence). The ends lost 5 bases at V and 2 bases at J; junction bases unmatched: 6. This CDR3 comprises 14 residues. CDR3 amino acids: CSARQGNGNQPQHF. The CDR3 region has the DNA TGCAGTGCTCGACAGGGCAACGGCAATCAGCCCCAGCATTTT.

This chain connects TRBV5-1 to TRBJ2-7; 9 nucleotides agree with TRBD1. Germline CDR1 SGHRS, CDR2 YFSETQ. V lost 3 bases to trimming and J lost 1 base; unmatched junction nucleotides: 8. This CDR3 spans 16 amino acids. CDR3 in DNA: TGCGCCAGCAGCTACCTTAGGACAGGGGTTTCCTACGAGCAGTACTTC. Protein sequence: CASSYLRTGVSYEQYF.

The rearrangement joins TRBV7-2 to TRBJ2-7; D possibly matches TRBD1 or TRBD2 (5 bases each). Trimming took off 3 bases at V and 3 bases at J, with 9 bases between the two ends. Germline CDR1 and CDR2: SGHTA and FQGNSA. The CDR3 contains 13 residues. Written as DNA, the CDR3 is TGTGCCAGCAGCTTGGGACCACTCTACGAGCAGTACTTC. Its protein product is CASSLGPLYEQYF.

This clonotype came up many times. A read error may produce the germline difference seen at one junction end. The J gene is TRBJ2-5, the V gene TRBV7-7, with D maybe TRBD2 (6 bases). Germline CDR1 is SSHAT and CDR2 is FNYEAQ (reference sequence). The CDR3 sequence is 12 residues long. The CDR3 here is CASSLAGGTQYF. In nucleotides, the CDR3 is TGTGCTAGCAGCTTAGCCGGGGGGACCCAGTACTTC.